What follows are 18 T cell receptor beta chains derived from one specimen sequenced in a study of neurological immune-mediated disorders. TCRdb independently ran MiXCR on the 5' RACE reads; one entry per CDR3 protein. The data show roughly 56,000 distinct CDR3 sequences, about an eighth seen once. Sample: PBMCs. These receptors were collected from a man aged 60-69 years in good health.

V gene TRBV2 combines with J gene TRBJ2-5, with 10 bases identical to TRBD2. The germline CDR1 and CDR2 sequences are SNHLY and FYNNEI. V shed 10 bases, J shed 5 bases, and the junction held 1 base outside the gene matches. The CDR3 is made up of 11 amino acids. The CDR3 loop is CANSGGETQYF. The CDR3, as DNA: TGTGCCAATAGCGGGGGGGAGACCCAGTACTTC.

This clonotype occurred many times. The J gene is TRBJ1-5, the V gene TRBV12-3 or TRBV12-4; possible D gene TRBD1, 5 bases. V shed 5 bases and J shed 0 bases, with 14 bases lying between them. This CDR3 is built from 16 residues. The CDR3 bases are TGTGCCAGCAGTGGGGGTGTGGGTAGTAGCAATCAGCCCCAGCATTTT. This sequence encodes CASSGGVGSSNQPQHF.

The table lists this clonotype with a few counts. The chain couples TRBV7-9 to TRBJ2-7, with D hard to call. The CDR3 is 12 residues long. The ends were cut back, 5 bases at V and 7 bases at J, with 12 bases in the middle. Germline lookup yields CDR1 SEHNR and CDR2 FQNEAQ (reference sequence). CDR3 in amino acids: CASSVGSREQYF. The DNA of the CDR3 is TGTGCCAGCAGCGTCGGTAGCAGGGAGCAGTACTTC.

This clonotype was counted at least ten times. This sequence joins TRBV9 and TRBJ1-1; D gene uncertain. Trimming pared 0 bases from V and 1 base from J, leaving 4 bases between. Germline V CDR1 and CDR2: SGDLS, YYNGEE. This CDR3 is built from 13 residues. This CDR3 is CASSVESNTEAFF. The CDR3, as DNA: TGTGCCAGCAGCGTAGAGTCGAACACTGAAGCTTTCTTT.

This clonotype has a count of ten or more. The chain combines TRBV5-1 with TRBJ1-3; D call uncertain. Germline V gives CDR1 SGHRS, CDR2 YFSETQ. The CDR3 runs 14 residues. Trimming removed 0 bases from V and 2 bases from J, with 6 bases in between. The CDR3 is CASSLEPTGNTIYF. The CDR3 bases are TGCGCCAGCAGCTTGGAACCGACTGGAAACACCATATATTTT.

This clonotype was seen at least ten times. Here the CDR3 reads CASSGGVNEQFF. CDR3 bases: TGTGCCAGCAGTGGAGGGGTTAATGAGCAGTTCTTC. V is TRBV2 and J is TRBJ2-1; perhaps D is TRBD1 or TRBD2 (5 bases each). This CDR3 contains 12 residues. Germline V CDR1 and CDR2: SNHLY, FYNNEI. Trimming took off 4 bases at V and 7 bases at J, with 8 bases between the two ends.

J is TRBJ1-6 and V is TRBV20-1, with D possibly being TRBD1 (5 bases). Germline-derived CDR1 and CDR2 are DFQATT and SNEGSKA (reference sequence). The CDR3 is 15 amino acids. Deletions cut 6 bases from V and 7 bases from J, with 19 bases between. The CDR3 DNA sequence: TGCAGTGCCGGGGACCGCCTAACGGGGAATTCACCCCTCCACTTT. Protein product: CSAGDRLTGNSPLHF.

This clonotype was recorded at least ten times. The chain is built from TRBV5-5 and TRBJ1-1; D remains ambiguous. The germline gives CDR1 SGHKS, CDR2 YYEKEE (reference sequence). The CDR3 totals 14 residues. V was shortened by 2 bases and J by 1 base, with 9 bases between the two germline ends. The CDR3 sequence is CASSFRQTNTEAFF. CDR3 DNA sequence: TGTGCCAGCAGCTTTAGACAAACGAACACTGAAGCTTTCTTT. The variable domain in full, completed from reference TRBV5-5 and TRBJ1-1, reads DAGVTQSPTHLIKTRGQQVTLRCSPISGHKSVSWYQQVLGQGPQFIFQYYEKEERGRGNFPDRFSARQFPNYSSELNVNALLLGDSALYLCASSFRQTNTEAFFGQGTRLTVV.

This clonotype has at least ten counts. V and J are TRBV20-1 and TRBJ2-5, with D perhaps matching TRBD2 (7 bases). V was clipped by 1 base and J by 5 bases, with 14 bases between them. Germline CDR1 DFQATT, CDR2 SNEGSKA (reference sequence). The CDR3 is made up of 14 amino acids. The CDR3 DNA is TGCAGTGCTAGAGTGGAGGGGGGGATGGAGACCCAGTACTTC. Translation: CSARVEGGMETQYF.

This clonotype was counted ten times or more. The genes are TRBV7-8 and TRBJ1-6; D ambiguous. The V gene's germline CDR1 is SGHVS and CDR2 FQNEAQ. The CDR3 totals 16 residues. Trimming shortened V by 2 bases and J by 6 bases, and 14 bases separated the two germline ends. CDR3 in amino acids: CASSLNWEAFNSPLHF. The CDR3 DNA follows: TGTGCCAGCAGCTTAAACTGGGAGGCCTTTAATTCACCCCTCCACTTT.

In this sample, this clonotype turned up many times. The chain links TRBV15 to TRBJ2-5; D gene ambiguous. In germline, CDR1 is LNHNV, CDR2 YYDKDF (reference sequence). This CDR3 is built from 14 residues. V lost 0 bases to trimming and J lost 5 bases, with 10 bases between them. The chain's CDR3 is CATSREVAGETQYF. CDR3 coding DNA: TGTGCCACCAGCAGAGAGGTCGCTGGGGAGACCCAGTACTTC.

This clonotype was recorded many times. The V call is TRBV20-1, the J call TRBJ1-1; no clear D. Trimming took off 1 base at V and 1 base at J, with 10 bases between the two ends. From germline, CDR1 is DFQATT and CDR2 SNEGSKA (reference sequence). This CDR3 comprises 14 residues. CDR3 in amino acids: CSARGGGPNTEAFF. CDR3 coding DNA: TGCAGTGCTAGAGGTGGAGGACCGAACACTGAAGCTTTCTTT.

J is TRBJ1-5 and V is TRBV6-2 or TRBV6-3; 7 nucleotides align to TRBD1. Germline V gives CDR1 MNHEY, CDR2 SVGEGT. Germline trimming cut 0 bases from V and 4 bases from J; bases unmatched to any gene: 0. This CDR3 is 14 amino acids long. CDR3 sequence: CASSYSGQNQPQHF. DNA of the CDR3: TGTGCCAGCAGTTACTCGGGACAGAATCAGCCCCAGCATTTT.

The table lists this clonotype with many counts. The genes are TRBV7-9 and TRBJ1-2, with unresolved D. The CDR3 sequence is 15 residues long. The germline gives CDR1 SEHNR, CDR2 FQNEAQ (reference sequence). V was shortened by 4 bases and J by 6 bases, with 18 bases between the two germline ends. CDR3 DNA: TGTGCCAGCAGCTCATTGACCGCCGGGATGGATGGCTACACCTTC. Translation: CASSSLTAGMDGYTF. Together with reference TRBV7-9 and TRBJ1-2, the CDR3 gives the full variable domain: DTGVSQNPRHKITKRGQNVTFRCDPISEHNRLYWYRQTLGQGPEFLTYFQNEAQLEKSRLLSDRFSAERPKGSFSTLEIQRTEQGDSAMYLCASSSLTAGMDGYTFGSGTRLTVV.

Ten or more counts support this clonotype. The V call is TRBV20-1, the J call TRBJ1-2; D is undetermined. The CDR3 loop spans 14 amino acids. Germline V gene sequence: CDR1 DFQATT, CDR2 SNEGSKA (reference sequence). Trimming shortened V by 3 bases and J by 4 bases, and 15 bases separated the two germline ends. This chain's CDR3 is CSARSRPTFYGYTF. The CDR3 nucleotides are TGCAGTGCTAGGTCACGGCCGACATTCTATGGCTACACCTTC.

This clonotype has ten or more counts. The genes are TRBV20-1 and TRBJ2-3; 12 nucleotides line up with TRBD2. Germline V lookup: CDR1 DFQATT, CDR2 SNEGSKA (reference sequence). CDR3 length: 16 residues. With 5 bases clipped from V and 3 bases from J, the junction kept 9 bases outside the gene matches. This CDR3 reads CSAPRTSGARTDTQYF. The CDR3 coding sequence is TGCAGTGCTCCTCGGACTAGCGGGGCCCGAACAGATACGCAGTATTTT.

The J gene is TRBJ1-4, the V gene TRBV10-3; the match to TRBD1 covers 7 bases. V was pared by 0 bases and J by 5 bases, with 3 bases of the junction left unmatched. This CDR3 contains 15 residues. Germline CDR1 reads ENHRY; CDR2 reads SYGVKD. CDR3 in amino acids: CAISESGGPNEKLFF. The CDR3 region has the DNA TGTGCCATCAGTGAGTCAGGGGGCCCCAATGAAAAACTGTTTTTT.

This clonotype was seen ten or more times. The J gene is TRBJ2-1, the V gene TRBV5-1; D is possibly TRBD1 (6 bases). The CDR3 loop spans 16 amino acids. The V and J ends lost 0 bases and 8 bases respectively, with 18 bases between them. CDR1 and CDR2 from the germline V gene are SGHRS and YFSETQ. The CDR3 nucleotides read TGCGCCAGCAGCTTGGTGCCCTCAGGGGCGCGGGATGAGCAGTTCTTC. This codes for CASSLVPSGARDEQFF.